Listed below are T cell receptor beta chains from one sample, sequenced in a study of spatial heterogeneity in lung cancer. TCRdb reanalysed the 5' RACE reads using MiXCR and keeps one entry per CDR3 protein. The table records some 41,000 distinct CDR3 sequences, almost 7% of them present only once. Sample: PBMCs, taken at surgery. Receptors were obtained from a female donor with early-stage non-small cell lung cancer. Each CDR3 is given with its conserved first and last residue. A D gene is named only where the DNA matches it firmly. Only some rows state a clone size, as once, few, many or a class for expanded clones.

J gene: TRBJ2-5
V gene: TRBV7-2
clone size: many
D gene: -
CDR3 protein: CASSLSAGPSGETQYF
CDR3 DNA: TGTGCCAGCAGCTTATCGGCCGGGCCCAGTGGGGAGACCCAGTACTTC

J gene: TRBJ2-2
V gene: TRBV12-3/TRBV12-4
clone size: -
D gene: -
CDR3 protein: CASSLFPRALPTGELFF
CDR3 DNA: TGTGCCAGCAGTTTATTCCCTCGGGCCCTTCCCACCGGGGAGCTGTTTTTT

J gene: TRBJ1-1
V gene: TRBV3-1
clone size: many
D gene: TRBD1
CDR3 protein: CASSPGTGGARTEAFF
CDR3 DNA: TGTGCCAGCAGCCCTGGGACAGGGGGCGCGAGGACTGAAGCTTTCTTT

J gene: TRBJ1-1
V gene: TRBV12-3/TRBV12-4
clone size: few
D gene: -
CDR3 protein: CASSFGHRDTEAFF
CDR3 DNA: TGTGCCAGCAGTTTCGGGCACAGGGACACTGAAGCTTTCTTT

J gene: TRBJ2-3
V gene: TRBV12-3/TRBV12-4
clone size: few
D gene: -
CDR3 protein: CASSLTADTQYF
CDR3 DNA: TGTGCCAGCAGTTTAACGGCAGATACGCAGTATTTT

J gene: TRBJ1-1
V gene: TRBV28
clone size: -
D gene: TRBD1
CDR3 protein: CASARDRDRPTEAFF
CDR3 DNA: TGTGCCAGCGCCCGGGACAGGGACCGGCCCACTGAAGCTTTCTTT

J gene: TRBJ2-7
V gene: TRBV6-2/TRBV6-3
clone size: few
D gene: TRBD2
CDR3 protein: CASGSPAGVYEQYF
CDR3 DNA: TGTGCCTCAGGAAGTCCAGCGGGGGTGTACGAGCAGTACTTC

J gene: TRBJ2-1
V gene: TRBV6-2/TRBV6-3
clone size: -
D gene: TRBD2
CDR3 protein: CASSTRTSGSYNEQFF
CDR3 DNA: TGTGCCAGCAGTACGCGGACTAGCGGATCCTACAATGAGCAGTTCTTC

J gene: TRBJ2-7
V gene: TRBV3-1
clone size: few
D gene: -
CDR3 protein: CASSQDLRRAEQYF
CDR3 DNA: TGTGCCAGCAGCCAAGATTTACGGCGGGCAGAGCAGTACTTC

J gene: TRBJ2-3
V gene: TRBV2
clone size: -
D gene: -
CDR3 protein: CASSERGMGTDTQYF
CDR3 DNA: TGTGCCAGCAGTGAAAGAGGGATGGGCACAGATACGCAGTATTTT

J gene: TRBJ1-1
V gene: TRBV3-1
clone size: few
D gene: -
CDR3 protein: CASRDGGVTEAFF
CDR3 DNA: TGTGCCAGCAGGGACGGGGGGGTCACTGAAGCTTTCTTT

J gene: TRBJ2-7
V gene: TRBV20-1
clone size: -
D gene: TRBD2
CDR3 protein: CSASGQSAGVAYEQYF
CDR3 DNA: TGCAGTGCTAGTGGTCAGTCCGCGGGGGTAGCCTACGAGCAGTACTTC

J gene: TRBJ1-6
V gene: TRBV10-2
clone size: -
D gene: -
CDR3 protein: CASSDSNRMGPLHF
CDR3 DNA: TGCGCCAGCAGTGACTCCAACCGTATGGGGCCCCTCCACTTT

J gene: TRBJ2-7
V gene: TRBV28
clone size: many
D gene: -
CDR3 protein: CASSVGQFYEQYF
CDR3 DNA: TGTGCCAGCAGCGTTGGACAGTTCTACGAGCAGTACTTC

J gene: TRBJ1-1
V gene: TRBV29-1
clone size: many
D gene: TRBD1
CDR3 protein: CSVQGTTTEAFF
CDR3 DNA: TGCAGCGTACAGGGGACGACCACTGAAGCTTTCTTT

J gene: TRBJ2-1
V gene: TRBV20-1
clone size: few
D gene: TRBD2
CDR3 protein: CSASSPTSGGALEQFF
CDR3 DNA: TGCAGTGCTAGTTCCCCCACTAGCGGGGGGGCCCTTGAGCAGTTCTTC

J gene: TRBJ2-2
V gene: TRBV29-1
clone size: many
D gene: -
CDR3 protein: CSVRQDYLTGELFF
CDR3 DNA: TGCAGCGTGAGACAGGATTACCTTACCGGGGAGCTGTTTTTT

J gene: TRBJ1-1
V gene: TRBV28
clone size: many
D gene: -
CDR3 protein: CASSSNTVTAFF
CDR3 DNA: TGTGCCAGCAGTTCCAATACCGTAACGGCTTTCTTT

J gene: TRBJ2-7
V gene: TRBV6-5
clone size: few
D gene: -
CDR3 protein: CASSQAGLPGQYF
CDR3 DNA: TGTGCCAGCAGCCAGGCCGGGCTGCCGGGGCAGTACTTC

J gene: TRBJ1-1
V gene: TRBV12-3/TRBV12-4
clone size: many
D gene: -
CDR3 protein: CASSLKELNTEAFF
CDR3 DNA: TGTGCCAGCAGTTTAAAGGAATTGAACACTGAAGCTTTCTTT

J gene: TRBJ2-7
V gene: TRBV27
clone size: few
D gene: TRBD1
CDR3 protein: CASSLRGQGAYEQYF
CDR3 DNA: TGTGCCAGCAGTTTACGGGGACAGGGGGCTTACGAGCAGTACTTC

J gene: TRBJ2-5
V gene: TRBV10-3
clone size: many
D gene: -
CDR3 protein: CAIRPRAKRREETQYF
CDR3 DNA: TGTGCCATCAGGCCCCGGGCTAAACGCAGGGAGGAGACCCAGTACTTC

J gene: TRBJ1-1
V gene: TRBV5-6
clone size: few
D gene: -
CDR3 protein: CASSLPGATEAFF
CDR3 DNA: TGTGCCAGCAGCTTGCCCGGGGCCACTGAAGCTTTCTTT

J gene: TRBJ2-7
V gene: TRBV3-1
clone size: many
D gene: TRBD1
CDR3 protein: CASSLRAGGWYEQYF
CDR3 DNA: TGTGCCAGCAGCTTACGTGCAGGGGGCTGGTACGAGCAGTACTTC

J gene: TRBJ2-3
V gene: TRBV20-1
clone size: many
D gene: TRBD2
CDR3 protein: CSARPFSGTITDTQYF
CDR3 DNA: TGCAGTGCTAGACCTTTTAGCGGGACGATTACAGATACGCAGTATTTT

J gene: TRBJ2-5
V gene: TRBV29-1
clone size: many
D gene: -
CDR3 protein: CSVVSGSETQYF
CDR3 DNA: TGCAGCGTTGTTTCAGGTTCGGAGACCCAGTACTTC

J gene: TRBJ1-3
V gene: TRBV6-6
clone size: many
D gene: -
CDR3 protein: CASYTGRYSGNTIYF
CDR3 DNA: TGTGCCAGTTATACCGGCCGGTACTCTGGAAACACCATATATTTT

J gene: TRBJ1-4
V gene: TRBV28
clone size: few
D gene: -
CDR3 protein: CASSSRPGLNEKLFF
CDR3 DNA: TGTGCCAGCAGTTCACGACCAGGGCTTAATGAAAAACTGTTTTTT

J gene: TRBJ2-7
V gene: TRBV7-2
clone size: few
D gene: -
CDR3 protein: CASSQRLDYRNEQYF
CDR3 DNA: TGTGCCAGCAGCCAAAGACTGGATTACAGGAACGAGCAGTACTTC

J gene: TRBJ2-3
V gene: TRBV6-6
clone size: many
D gene: -
CDR3 protein: CASSYVDTSSTDTQYF
CDR3 DNA: TGTGCCAGCAGTTACGTGGACACTTCTAGCACAGATACGCAGTATTTT

J gene: TRBJ2-7
V gene: TRBV10-1
clone size: few
D gene: TRBD2
CDR3 protein: CASSTSGGAGEQYF
CDR3 DNA: TGCGCCAGCTCCACTAGCGGGGGGGCCGGCGAGCAGTACTTC

J gene: TRBJ2-6
V gene: TRBV4-1
clone size: -
D gene: -
CDR3 protein: CASSDNRDAGANVLTF
CDR3 DNA: TGCGCCAGCAGTGATAACAGGGACGCTGGGGCCAACGTCCTGACTTTC

J gene: TRBJ2-7
V gene: TRBV5-6
clone size: -
D gene: -
CDR3 protein: CASSFPPGTGTYEQYF
CDR3 DNA: TGTGCCAGCAGCTTCCCCCCGGGAACAGGGACCTACGAGCAGTACTTC

J gene: TRBJ2-6
V gene: TRBV27
clone size: many
D gene: TRBD1
CDR3 protein: CASRRQGAGANVLTF
CDR3 DNA: TGTGCCAGCAGGCGACAGGGAGCCGGGGCCAACGTCCTGACTTTC

J gene: TRBJ2-3
V gene: TRBV23-1
clone size: many
D gene: -
CDR3 protein: CASSQLSPGTPDTQYF
CDR3 DNA: TGCGCCAGCAGTCAACTTTCCCCAGGGACGCCAGATACGCAGTATTTT

J gene: TRBJ2-3
V gene: TRBV20-1
clone size: few
D gene: TRBD2
CDR3 protein: CSARGPSGVDTQYF
CDR3 DNA: TGCAGTGCTAGGGGGCCTAGCGGGGTTGATACGCAGTATTTT

J gene: TRBJ1-6
V gene: TRBV20-1
clone size: many
D gene: -
CDR3 protein: CSAGQPLGSPLHF
CDR3 DNA: TGCAGTGCTGGACAGCCGCTTGGTTCACCCCTCCACTTT

J gene: TRBJ1-1
V gene: TRBV4-2
clone size: many
D gene: TRBD1
CDR3 protein: CASSQPGQGASEAFF
CDR3 DNA: TGTGCCAGCAGCCAGCCGGGACAGGGGGCCTCTGAAGCTTTCTTT

J gene: TRBJ2-2
V gene: TRBV4-1
clone size: few
D gene: TRBD1
CDR3 protein: CASSQRRSGQGPNTGELFF
CDR3 DNA: TGCGCCAGCAGCCAGAGGAGGTCTGGACAGGGGCCGAACACCGGGGAGCTGTTTTTT

J gene: TRBJ1-1
V gene: TRBV18
clone size: many
D gene: TRBD1
CDR3 protein: CASSPRTGVAFF
CDR3 DNA: TGTGCCAGCTCACCACGGACAGGAGTGGCTTTCTTT

J gene: TRBJ2-7
V gene: TRBV7-9
clone size: many
D gene: -
CDR3 protein: CASSLARKEQYF
CDR3 DNA: TGTGCCAGCAGCCTCGCGCGGAAAGAGCAGTACTTC

J gene: TRBJ2-7
V gene: TRBV27
clone size: few
D gene: TRBD1
CDR3 protein: CASSRGTDYYEQYF
CDR3 DNA: TGTGCCAGCAGCCGAGGGACAGATTATTACGAGCAGTACTTC

J gene: TRBJ2-7
V gene: TRBV6-1
clone size: many
D gene: -
CDR3 protein: CASSEGLWQYF
CDR3 DNA: TGTGCCAGCAGTGAAGGACTCTGGCAGTACTTC

J gene: TRBJ1-6
V gene: TRBV5-4
clone size: -
D gene: -
CDR3 protein: CASSLEALGVRASSYNSPLHF
CDR3 DNA: TGTGCCAGCAGCTTGGAGGCTTTGGGGGTTCGGGCGAGCTCCTATAATTCACCCCTCCACTTT

J gene: TRBJ1-1
V gene: TRBV28
clone size: -
D gene: TRBD1
CDR3 protein: CASSLFARGTATEAFF
CDR3 DNA: TGTGCCAGCAGTTTATTCGCTCGGGGGACAGCCACTGAAGCTTTCTTT

J gene: TRBJ1-1
V gene: TRBV6-2/TRBV6-3
clone size: -
D gene: -
CDR3 protein: CASSYQTLLTAFF
CDR3 DNA: TGTGCCAGCAGTTACCAGACACTATTAACAGCTTTCTTT

J gene: TRBJ1-2
V gene: TRBV20-1
clone size: many
D gene: TRBD1
CDR3 protein: CSATNRGQGYTF
CDR3 DNA: TGCAGTGCCACAAACAGGGGGCAAGGCTACACCTTC

J gene: TRBJ2-1
V gene: TRBV28
clone size: many
D gene: -
CDR3 protein: CASSRSGGLGTLWNEQFF
CDR3 DNA: TGTGCCAGCAGTCGATCCGGGGGGCTGGGGACCTTGTGGAATGAGCAGTTCTTC

J gene: TRBJ1-2
V gene: TRBV7-2
clone size: -
D gene: -
CDR3 protein: CASSPNPVYGYTF
CDR3 DNA: TGTGCCAGCAGTCCAAACCCAGTCTATGGCTACACCTTC

J gene: TRBJ1-1
V gene: TRBV20-1
clone size: many
D gene: TRBD1
CDR3 protein: CSARDRTGSTEAFF
CDR3 DNA: TGCAGTGCTAGAGACCGGACAGGGTCAACTGAAGCTTTCTTT

J gene: TRBJ1-4
V gene: TRBV7-9
clone size: few
D gene: -
CDR3 protein: CASSLVGQCDEKLFF
CDR3 DNA: TGTGCCAGCAGCTTAGTTGGACAATGCGACGAAAAACTGTTTTTT

J gene: TRBJ2-3
V gene: TRBV9
clone size: few
D gene: TRBD2
CDR3 protein: CASSASGVSSDTQYF
CDR3 DNA: TGTGCCAGCAGCGCAAGCGGGGTATCGTCAGATACGCAGTATTTT

J gene: TRBJ1-3
V gene: TRBV7-9
clone size: few
D gene: -
CDR3 protein: CASSLAGGLSGNTIYF
CDR3 DNA: TGTGCCAGCAGCTTAGCAGGGGGGTTATCTGGAAACACCATATATTTT

J gene: TRBJ2-7
V gene: TRBV7-2
clone size: many
D gene: -
CDR3 protein: CASSSQWGSTYEQYF
CDR3 DNA: TGTGCCAGCAGCTCCCAGTGGGGCTCGACCTACGAGCAGTACTTC

J gene: TRBJ1-1
V gene: TRBV7-9
clone size: -
D gene: -
CDR3 protein: CATLRVNTEAFF
CDR3 DNA: TGTGCCACCTTAAGGGTGAACACTGAAGCTTTCTTT

J gene: TRBJ2-1
V gene: TRBV3-1
clone size: many
D gene: -
CDR3 protein: CASSPGLASSNEQFF
CDR3 DNA: TGTGCCAGCAGCCCGGGACTTGCGTCGTCCAATGAGCAGTTCTTC

J gene: TRBJ1-1
V gene: TRBV29-1
clone size: many
D gene: -
CDR3 protein: CSVPLETEAFF
CDR3 DNA: TGCAGCGTTCCCCTGGAAACTGAAGCTTTCTTT

J gene: TRBJ1-4
V gene: TRBV7-9
clone size: many
D gene: -
CDR3 protein: CASSLVARANEKLFF
CDR3 DNA: TGTGCCAGCAGCTTAGTTGCCCGGGCTAATGAAAAACTGTTTTTT

J gene: TRBJ2-3
V gene: TRBV6-1
clone size: few
D gene: TRBD2
CDR3 protein: CASRALATSGGATDTQYF
CDR3 DNA: TGTGCCAGCAGGGCTTTGGCGACTAGCGGGGGGGCCACAGATACGCAGTATTTT

J gene: TRBJ2-3
V gene: TRBV5-1
clone size: -
D gene: TRBD2
CDR3 protein: CASSGGLAGYTDTQYF
CDR3 DNA: TGCGCCAGCAGCGGCGGACTAGCGGGGTACACAGATACGCAGTATTTT